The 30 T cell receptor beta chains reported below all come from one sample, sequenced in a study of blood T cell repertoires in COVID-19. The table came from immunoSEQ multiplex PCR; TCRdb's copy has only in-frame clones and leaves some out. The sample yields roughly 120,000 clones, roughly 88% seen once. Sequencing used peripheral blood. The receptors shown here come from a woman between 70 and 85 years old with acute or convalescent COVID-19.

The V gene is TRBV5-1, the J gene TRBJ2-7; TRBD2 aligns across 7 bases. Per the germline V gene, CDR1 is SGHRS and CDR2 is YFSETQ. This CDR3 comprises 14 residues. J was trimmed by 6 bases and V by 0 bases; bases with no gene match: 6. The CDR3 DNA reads TGCGCCAGCAGCTTGGAGGGAGGGCCGAGCGAGCAGTACTTC. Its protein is CASSLEGGPSEQYF.

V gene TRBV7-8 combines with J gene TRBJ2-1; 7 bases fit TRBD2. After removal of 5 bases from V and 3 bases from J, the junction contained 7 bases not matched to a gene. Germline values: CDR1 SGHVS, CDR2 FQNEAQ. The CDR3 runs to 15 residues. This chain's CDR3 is CASSRLADLYNEQFF. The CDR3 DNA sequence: TGTGCCAGCAGCCGCCTAGCGGACCTCTACAATGAGCAGTTCTTC.

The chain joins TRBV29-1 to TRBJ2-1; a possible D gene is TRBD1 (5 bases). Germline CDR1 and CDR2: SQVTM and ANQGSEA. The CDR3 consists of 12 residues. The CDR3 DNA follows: TGCAGTCCGACAGACTCCTACAATGAGCAGTTCTTC. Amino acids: CSPTDSYNEQFF.

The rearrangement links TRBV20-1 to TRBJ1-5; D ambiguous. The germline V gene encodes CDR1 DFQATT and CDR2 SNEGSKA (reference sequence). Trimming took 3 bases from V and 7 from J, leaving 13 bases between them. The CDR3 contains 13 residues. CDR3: CSASQVTSQPQHF. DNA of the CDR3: TGCAGTGCTAGTCAAGTTACGAGCCAGCCCCAGCATTTT.

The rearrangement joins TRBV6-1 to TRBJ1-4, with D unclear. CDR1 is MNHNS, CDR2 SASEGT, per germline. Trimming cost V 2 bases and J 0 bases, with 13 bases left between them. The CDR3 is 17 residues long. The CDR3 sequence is CASSERELAATNEKLFF. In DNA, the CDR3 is TGTGCCAGCAGTGAAAGGGAGTTAGCGGCAACTAATGAAAAACTGTTTTTT.

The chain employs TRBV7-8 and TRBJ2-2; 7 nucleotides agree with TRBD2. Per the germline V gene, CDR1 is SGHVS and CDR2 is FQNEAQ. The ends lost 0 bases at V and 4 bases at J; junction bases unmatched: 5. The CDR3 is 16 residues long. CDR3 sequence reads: CASSLAGGSVTGELFF. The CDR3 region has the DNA TGTGCCAGCAGCTTAGCGGGCGGGAGTGTCACCGGGGAGCTGTTTTTT.

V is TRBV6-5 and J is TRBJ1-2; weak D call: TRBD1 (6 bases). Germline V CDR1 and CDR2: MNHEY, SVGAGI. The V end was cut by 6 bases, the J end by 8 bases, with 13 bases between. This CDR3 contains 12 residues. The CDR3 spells CASSWSGGGYTF. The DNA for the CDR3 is TGTGCCAGCAGCTGGTCGGGGGGCGGCTACACCTTC.

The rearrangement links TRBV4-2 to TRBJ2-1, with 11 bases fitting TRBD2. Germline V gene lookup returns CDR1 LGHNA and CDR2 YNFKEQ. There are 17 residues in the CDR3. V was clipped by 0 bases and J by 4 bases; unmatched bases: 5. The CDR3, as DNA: TGTGCCAGCAGCCAAGAGGGTACTAGCGGGGGTTACAATGAGCAGTTCTTC. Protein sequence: CASSQEGTSGGYNEQFF.

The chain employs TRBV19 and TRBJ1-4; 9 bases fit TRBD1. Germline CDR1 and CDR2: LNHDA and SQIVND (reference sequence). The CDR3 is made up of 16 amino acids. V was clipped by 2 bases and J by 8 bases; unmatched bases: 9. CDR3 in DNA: TGTGCCAGTAGTATAAGGGGGGACAGGGTTCGAGAAAAACTGTTTTTT. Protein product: CASSIRGDRVREKLFF. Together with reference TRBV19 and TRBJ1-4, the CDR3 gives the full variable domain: DGGITQSPKYLFRKEGQNVTLSCEQNLNHDAMYWYRQDPGQGLRLIYYSQIVNDFQKGDIAEGYSVSREKKESFPLTVTSAQKNPTAFYLCASSIRGDRVREKLFFGSGTQLSVL.

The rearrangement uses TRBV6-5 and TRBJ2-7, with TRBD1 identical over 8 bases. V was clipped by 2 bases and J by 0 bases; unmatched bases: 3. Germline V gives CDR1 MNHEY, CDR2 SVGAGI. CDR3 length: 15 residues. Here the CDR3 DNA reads TGTGCCAGCAGTTACGGACAGGGAAGCTCCTACGAGCAGTACTTC. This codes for CASSYGQGSSYEQYF.

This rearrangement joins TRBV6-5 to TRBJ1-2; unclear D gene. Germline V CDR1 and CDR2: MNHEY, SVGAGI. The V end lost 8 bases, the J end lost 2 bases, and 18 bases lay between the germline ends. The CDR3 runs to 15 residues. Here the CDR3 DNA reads TGTGCCAGCCCGGGAGGCGTCGTGGGAAACTATGGCTACACCTTC. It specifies CASPGGVVGNYGYTF.

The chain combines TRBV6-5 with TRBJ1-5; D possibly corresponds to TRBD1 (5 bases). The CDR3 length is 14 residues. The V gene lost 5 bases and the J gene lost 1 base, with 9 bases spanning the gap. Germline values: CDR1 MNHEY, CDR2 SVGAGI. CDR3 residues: CASSPRASNQPQHF. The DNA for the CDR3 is TGTGCCAGCAGTCCCAGGGCAAGCAATCAGCCCCAGCATTTT.

DNA for the CDR3: TGTGCCAGCACCATGACTAGCACAGATACGCAGTATTTT. Protein sequence: CASTMTSTDTQYF. The rearrangement uses TRBV6-6 and TRBJ2-3, with D unclear. The CDR3 is 13 amino acids. Germline assignment: CDR1 MNHNY and CDR2 SVGAGI (reference sequence). V lost 7 bases and J 0 bases, leaving 8 bases between the germline ends.

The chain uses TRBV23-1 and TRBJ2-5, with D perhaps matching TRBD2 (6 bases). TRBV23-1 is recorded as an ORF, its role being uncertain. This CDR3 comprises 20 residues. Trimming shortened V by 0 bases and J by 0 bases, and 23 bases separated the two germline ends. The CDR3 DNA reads TGCGCCAGCAGTCAATCACCCTCCCCAGGGACCTGGGGGGACCAAGAGACCCAGTACTTC. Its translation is CASSQSPSPGTWGDQETQYF.

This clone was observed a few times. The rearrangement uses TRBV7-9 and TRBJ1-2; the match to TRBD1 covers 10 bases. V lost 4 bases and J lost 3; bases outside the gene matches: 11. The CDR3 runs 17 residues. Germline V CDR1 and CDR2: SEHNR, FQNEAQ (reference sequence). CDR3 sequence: CASSSGTGVNQDYGYTF. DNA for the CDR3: TGTGCCAGCAGCTCCGGGACAGGGGTAAATCAGGACTATGGCTACACCTTC.

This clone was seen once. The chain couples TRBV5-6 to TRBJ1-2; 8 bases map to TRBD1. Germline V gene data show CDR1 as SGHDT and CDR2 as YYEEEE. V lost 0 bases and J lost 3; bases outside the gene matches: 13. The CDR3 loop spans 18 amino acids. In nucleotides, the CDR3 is TGTGCCAGCAGCTTGGTGATAGGCAGGGGGCTAAGGGACTATGGCTACACCTTC. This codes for CASSLVIGRGLRDYGYTF.

This CDR3 reads CASTQTGLPYGYTF. The CDR3 DNA reads as TGTGCCAGCACTCAGACAGGGTTGCCCTATGGCTACACCTTC. The chain is built from TRBV6-5 and TRBJ1-2; 7 bases match TRBD1. Looked up from germline, CDR1 is MNHEY and CDR2 is SVGAGI. The CDR3 is made up of 14 amino acids. The V segment lost 7 bases and the J segment 4 bases; nucleotides outside the gene matches: 9.

The CDR3 DNA sequence: TGTGCCAGTAGTCCCGAGACAGGGGCGCTAAATTCACCCCTCCACTTT. This translates into CASSPETGALNSPLHF. The V gene is TRBV19, the J gene TRBJ1-6; 8 nucleotides agree with TRBD1. CDR1 LNHDA and CDR2 SQIVND come from the germline V gene (reference sequence). The ends lost 5 bases at V and 7 bases at J; junction bases unmatched: 10. This CDR3 has 16 residues.

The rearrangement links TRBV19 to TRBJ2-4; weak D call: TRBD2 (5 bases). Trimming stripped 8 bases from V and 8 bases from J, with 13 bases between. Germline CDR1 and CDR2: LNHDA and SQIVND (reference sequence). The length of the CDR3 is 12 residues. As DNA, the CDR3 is TGTGCCAGTCGGGCCCTCGGGGACATTCAGTACTTC. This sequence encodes CASRALGDIQYF.

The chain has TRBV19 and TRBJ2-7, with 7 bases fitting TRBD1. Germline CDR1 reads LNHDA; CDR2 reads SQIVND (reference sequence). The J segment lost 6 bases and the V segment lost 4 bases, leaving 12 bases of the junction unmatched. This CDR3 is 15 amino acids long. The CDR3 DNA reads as TGTGCCAGTAGTAACCGGGACAGAGGGGTTGCCGAGCAGTACTTC. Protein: CASSNRDRGVAEQYF.

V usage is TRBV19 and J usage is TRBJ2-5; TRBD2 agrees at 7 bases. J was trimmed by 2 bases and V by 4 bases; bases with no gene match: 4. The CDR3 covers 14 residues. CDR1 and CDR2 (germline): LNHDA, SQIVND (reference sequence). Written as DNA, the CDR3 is TGTGCCAGTAGTAGCGGGGGAGTTCAAGAGACCCAGTACTTC. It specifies CASSSGGVQETQYF.

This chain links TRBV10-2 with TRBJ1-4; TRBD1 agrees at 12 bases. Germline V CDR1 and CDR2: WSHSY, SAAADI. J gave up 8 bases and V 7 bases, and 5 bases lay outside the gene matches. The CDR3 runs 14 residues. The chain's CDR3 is CASKGDRGREKLFF. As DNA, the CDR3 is TGCGCCAGCAAGGGGGACAGGGGGCGGGAAAAACTGTTTTTT.

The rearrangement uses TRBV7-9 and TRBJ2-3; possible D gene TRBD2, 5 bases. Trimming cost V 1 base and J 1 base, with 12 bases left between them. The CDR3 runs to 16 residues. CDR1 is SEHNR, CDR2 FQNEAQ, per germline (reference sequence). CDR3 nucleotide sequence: TGTGCCAGCAGCTTAGACGGGGTAATAGGCACAGATACGCAGTATTTT. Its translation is CASSLDGVIGTDTQYF.

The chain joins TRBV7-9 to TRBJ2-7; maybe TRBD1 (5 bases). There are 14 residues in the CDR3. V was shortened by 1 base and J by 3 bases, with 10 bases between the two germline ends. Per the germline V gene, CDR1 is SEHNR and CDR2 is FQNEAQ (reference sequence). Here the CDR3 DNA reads TGTGCCAGCAGCTTAGGACAGCCGAACTACGAGCAGTACTTC. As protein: CASSLGQPNYEQYF.

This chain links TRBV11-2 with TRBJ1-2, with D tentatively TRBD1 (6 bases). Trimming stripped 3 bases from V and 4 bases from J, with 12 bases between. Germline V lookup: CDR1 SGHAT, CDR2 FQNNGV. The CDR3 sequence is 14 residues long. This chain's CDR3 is CASSFGTDSYGYTF. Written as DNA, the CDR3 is TGTGCCAGCAGCTTTGGGACGGACAGCTATGGCTACACCTTC.

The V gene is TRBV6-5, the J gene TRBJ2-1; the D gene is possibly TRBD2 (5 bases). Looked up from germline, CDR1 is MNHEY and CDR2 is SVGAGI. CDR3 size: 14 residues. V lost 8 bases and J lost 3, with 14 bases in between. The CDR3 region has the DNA TGTGCCAGCCGGGGAGCGATAAACTACAATGAGCAGTTCTTC. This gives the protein CASRGAINYNEQFF.

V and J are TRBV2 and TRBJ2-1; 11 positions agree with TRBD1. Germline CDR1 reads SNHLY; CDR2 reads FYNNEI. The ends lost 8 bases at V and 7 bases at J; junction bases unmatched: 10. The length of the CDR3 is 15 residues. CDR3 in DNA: TGTGCCAGCGATGGACAGGGGGCTGTAGGGAATGAGCAGTTCTTC. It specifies CASDGQGAVGNEQFF.

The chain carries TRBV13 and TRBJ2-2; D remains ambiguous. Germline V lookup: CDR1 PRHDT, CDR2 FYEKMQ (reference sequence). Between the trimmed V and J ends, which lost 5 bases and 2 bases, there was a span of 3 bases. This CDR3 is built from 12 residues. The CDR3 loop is CASSLNTGELFF. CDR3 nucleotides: TGTGCCAGCAGCCTAAACACCGGGGAGCTGTTTTTT.

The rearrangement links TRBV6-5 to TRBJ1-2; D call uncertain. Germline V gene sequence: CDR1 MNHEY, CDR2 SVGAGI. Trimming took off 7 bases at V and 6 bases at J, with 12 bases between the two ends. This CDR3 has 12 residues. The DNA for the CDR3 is TGTGCCAGCAACCAACTTGTGGATGGCTACACCTTC. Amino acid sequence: CASNQLVDGYTF.

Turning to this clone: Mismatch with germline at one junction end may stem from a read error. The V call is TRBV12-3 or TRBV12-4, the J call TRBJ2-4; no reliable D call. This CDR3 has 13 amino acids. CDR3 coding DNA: TGTGCCAGCAGTTATCTTTCGGCGACACGGCTGCACTTC. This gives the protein CASSYLSATRLHF.